Listed below are T cell receptor beta chains from one sample, sequenced in a study of cytomegalovirus exposure and HLA in healthy donors. Profiled with immunoSEQ multiplex PCR; TCRdb holds only in-frame clones, not every one. The sample lists about 200,000 clones, 86% occurring once. The source material was PBMCs. These receptors were collected from a woman aged 25 to 39 in good health and CMV-seronegative. Both conserved end residues are part of each CDR3. The order of the fields is clone size, V gene, D gene, J gene, CDR3 DNA, CDR3 protein. The D gene is left open where the match is weak. Clone size is shown for a subset of rows, as once, few, many or a class of expanded clone.

>.|TRBV5-6|.|TRBJ1-2
TGTGCCACTAGGTGGTCCTCTAACTATGGCTACACCTTC
CATRWSSNYGYTF
>.|TRBV6-1|.|TRBJ2-5
TGTGCCAGCAGCGCGGGACTTTACCAAGAGACCCAGTACTTC
CASSAGLYQETQYF
>.|TRBV19|TRBD2|TRBJ2-1
TGTGCCAGTAGTATTGGACTAGCGGGAGTAGAGAGTGAGCAGTTCTTC
CASSIGLAGVESEQFF
>.|TRBV11-3|TRBD2|TRBJ2-2
TGTGCCAGCAGCCTAAGCGGGACGAACACCGGGGAGCTGTTTTTT
CASSLSGTNTGELFF
>.|TRBV4-1|.|TRBJ1-4
TGCGCCAGCAGCCAAGACTCCAGACATCGTAGTAGGGAAAAACTGTTTTTT
CASSQDSRHRSREKLFF
>.|TRBV7-3|.|TRBJ1-1
TGTGCCAGCATCTACGGGAGGAGCACTGAAGCTTTCTTT
CASIYGRSTEAFF
>.|TRBV5-6|.|TRBJ1-2
TGTGCCAGCAGCTTGTTAAGAGCTAACTATGGCTACACCTTC
CASSLLRANYGYTF
>few|TRBV19|.|TRBJ1-2
TGTGCCAGTAGTAACGGCTATGGCTACACCTTC
CASSNGYGYTF
>.|TRBV2|.|TRBJ1-2
TGTGCCAGCAGTGACCCCAGGCCGGGGAATGGCTACACCTTC
CASSDPRPGNGYTF
>.|TRBV11-3|.|TRBJ2-2
TGTGCCAGCAGCTTCCTGACTCAGGGGGAGCTGTTTTTT
CASSFLTQGELFF
>.|TRBV4-1|.|TRBJ1-6
TGCGCCAGCAGCCAAGATCCTGATAATTCACCCCTCCACTTT
CASSQDPDNSPLHF
>.|TRBV11-3|TRBD2|TRBJ2-2
TGTGCCAGCAGCTTAATGACTAGCGGTAACACCGGGGAGCTGTTTTTT
CASSLMTSGNTGELFF
>.|TRBV5-1|.|TRBJ2-3
TGCGCCAGCAGCTTGCAGGGGATAGGAGATACGCAGTATTTT
CASSLQGIGDTQYF
>.|TRBV13|TRBD2|TRBJ2-1
TGTGCCAGCAGCAAGGGACTAGCGGGACGGGGGTTCTTC
CASSKGLAGRGFF
>.|TRBV6-4|.|TRBJ1-3
TGTGCCAGCAGTGACCCTGCCAGGGATAGCTCTGGAAACACCATATATTTT
CASSDPARDSSGNTIYF
>.|TRBV2|TRBD2|TRBJ2-3
TGTGCCAGCAGTGAATGGGGGACTAGCGGTCGAGCCGGAGATACGCAGTATTTT
CASSEWGTSGRAGDTQYF
>.|TRBV5-1|TRBD1|TRBJ1-6
TGCGCCAGCAGCTTGGAAGGGACAGGGTATTCACCCCTCCACTTT
CASSLEGTGYSPLHF
>.|TRBV27|TRBD2|TRBJ2-7
TGTGCCAGCAGCCAGGGACTAGCGGACTACTACGAGCAGTACTTC
CASSQGLADYYEQYF
>.|TRBV30|.|TRBJ1-1
TGTGCCTGGAGTGTAGGGGGGAACACTGAAGCTTTCTTT
CAWSVGGNTEAFF
>.|TRBV5-4|.|TRBJ2-2
TGTGCCAGCAGCTTGGTTCAGGGGATGACCGGGGAGCTGTTTTTT
CASSLVQGMTGELFF
>.|TRBV6-1|.|TRBJ1-5
TGTGCCAGCAGTCCCAAGACATTTCAGCCCCAGCATTTT
CASSPKTFQPQHF
>.|TRBV27|.|TRBJ2-6
TGTGCCAGCAGGAAATCCTTGCTATCTGGGGCCAACGTCCTGACTTTC
CASRKSLLSGANVLTF
>.|TRBV7-9|.|TRBJ2-3
TGTGCCAGCAGCTTGGGCCTCCTCCCAGATACGCAGTATTTT
CASSLGLLPDTQYF
>.|TRBV28|TRBD1|TRBJ1-1
TGTGCCAGCAGTCCTTGGACAGGGGAAAGCACTGAAGCTTTCTTT
CASSPWTGESTEAFF
>once|TRBV5-1|TRBD1|TRBJ1-2
TGCGCCAGCAGCTTATTCTCTTTTGACAGGGGTACCTATGGCTACACCTTC
CASSLFSFDRGTYGYTF
>.|TRBV4-1|.|TRBJ1-1
TGCGCCAGCAGCCAACCAGGTCAAATGAACACTGAAGCTTTCTTT
CASSQPGQMNTEAFF
>once|TRBV19|.|TRBJ1-5
TGTGCCAGTAGAAAGGGAACCCCCGGGGAAGACTATAGCAATCAGCCCCAGCATTTT
CASRKGTPGEDYSNQPQHF
>.|TRBV28|.|TRBJ2-3
TGTGCCAGCAGGTTAACAGGGTACGCAGATACGCAGTATTTT
CASRLTGYADTQYF
>.|TRBV2|.|TRBJ2-5
TGTGCCAGCAGTGAAGCCAACCAAGAGACCCAGTACTTC
CASSEANQETQYF
>.|TRBV28|.|TRBJ2-7
TGTGCCAGCAGTTTTTCTTACAGGAGCTCCTACGAGCAGTACTTC
CASSFSYRSSYEQYF
>.|TRBV18|TRBD1|TRBJ2-3
TGTGCCAGCCACTACAGGGGCGCAGATACGCAGTATTTT
CASHYRGADTQYF
>.|TRBV6-1|TRBD1|TRBJ1-5
TGTGCCAGCAACCTCGCCGGGACAGGCAATCAGCCCCAGCATTTT
CASNLAGTGNQPQHF
>.|TRBV11-2|.|TRBJ1-2
TGTGCCAGCAGCTTGATACAGGGAAGTGGCTACACCTTC
CASSLIQGSGYTF
>once|TRBV6-1|TRBD2|TRBJ2-3
TGTGCCAGCAGTGCGGGACTAGCTAGCACAGATACGCAGTATTTT
CASSAGLASTDTQYF
>.|TRBV7-2|TRBD2|TRBJ2-1
TGTGCCAGCAGCTCGACTAGCGGGAGGAATGAGCAGTTCTTC
CASSSTSGRNEQFF
>.|TRBV2|TRBD2|TRBJ2-5
TGTGCCAGCAGTGAACTAGCGGTGGAGACCCAGTACTTC
CASSELAVETQYF
>.|TRBV4-1|TRBD1|TRBJ1-1
TGCGCCAGCAGCCCCGAGACAGGGTCCGACACTGAAGCTTTCTTT
CASSPETGSDTEAFF
>.|TRBV28|TRBD2|TRBJ2-1
TGTGCCAGCAGTCCGGGGAAACTAGCGGGACACAATGAGCAGTTCTTC
CASSPGKLAGHNEQFF
>.|TRBV13|.|TRBJ2-1
TGTGCCAGCAGCTTAGGCCAGGGACATGGGAATGAGCAGTTCTTC
CASSLGQGHGNEQFF
>.|TRBV4-1|TRBD2|TRBJ2-1
TGCGCCAGCAGCACTAGCGGGTTGAGCTCCTACAATGAGCAGTTCTTC
CASSTSGLSSYNEQFF
>.|TRBV2|TRBD1|TRBJ1-1
TGTGCCAGCAGTTTCCCAGCCGACAGGGTCCCTGAAGCTTTCTTT
CASSFPADRVPEAFF
>.|TRBV27|.|TRBJ2-7
TGTGCCAGCTCCCCGCGAAGATTTGACGAGCAGTACTTC
CASSPRRFDEQYF
>.|TRBV5-1|.|TRBJ2-5
TGCGCCAGCAGCACCGGACTGGGCGGGGAGACCCAGTACTTC
CASSTGLGGETQYF
>once|TRBV28|TRBD1|TRBJ2-5
TGTGCCAGCAGTTTATCCGAGGACAGGGGAGAGACCCAGTACTTC
CASSLSEDRGETQYF
>.|TRBV7-8|.|TRBJ2-2
TGTGCCAGCAGCTTAACTAGGGCCCCCGGGGAGCTGTTTTTT
CASSLTRAPGELFF
>.|TRBV18|TRBD2|TRBJ2-1
TGTGCCAGCTCACCCTCGGGACTAGCGGGGGGCAATGAGCAGTTCTTC
CASSPSGLAGGNEQFF
>.|TRBV19|TRBD1|TRBJ2-7
TGTGCCAGTAGTTCTTCCACGGGACAGGGATGGGACGAGCAGTACTTC
CASSSSTGQGWDEQYF
>.|TRBV27|TRBD2|TRBJ2-7
TGTGCCAGCAGCCCCTTCGGGGGGGGCTCCTACGAGCAGTACTTC
CASSPFGGGSYEQYF
>.|TRBV5-6|.|TRBJ2-2
TGTGCCAGCAGCGGGTACTACCACCTTAACACCGGGGAGCTGTTTTTT
CASSGYYHLNTGELFF
>.|TRBV18|.|TRBJ2-1
TGTGCCAGCTCACCACCGGAGCGGGTCCCTTACAATGAGCAGTTCTTC
CASSPPERVPYNEQFF
>.|TRBV9|TRBD1|TRBJ1-4
TGTGCCAGCAGCGACAGGGGTGAAAAACTGTTTTTT
CASSDRGEKLFF
>.|TRBV19|.|TRBJ2-1
TGTGCCAGTAGTACTATACAGGTCGGTGAGCAGTTCTTC
CASSTIQVGEQFF